This T cell receptor beta chain was sequenced during a study of molecular identifiers for immune sequencing clone quantification. Study-level results: In a background of about 1 million naive cells, spiked Jurkat TCR RNA from one cell was reportedly detectable.

Germline V lookup: CDR1 SEHNR, CDR2 FQNEAQ (reference sequence). CDR3 length: 20 amino acids. Trimming removed 0 bases from V and 3 bases from J, with 25 bases in between. A note on this clonotype: Its antigen is as yet unknown.

TCRdb recomputed calls from the PCR reads with MiXCR, one row per CDR3 protein. The table includes 400,000 to 600,000 distinct CDR3 sequences, around 25% detected once. This clonotype was obtained from a human donor in good health. Some libraries in this study had Jurkat cell RNA spiked in. Sequencing was done on a sample of naive CD8+ T cells from blood, with Jurkat cell RNA spiked in. The subset is: FACS-sorted CD8+CD4-CCR7+CD45RA+ naive T cells. The rearrangement joins TRBV7-9 to TRBJ2-3; the D call may be TRBD1 or TRBD2 (5 bases each). CDR3 bases: TGTGCCAGCAGCTTAGCGGTTAAGGGCTACCCGACGGGACCTACAGATACGCAGTATTTT. Translation: CASSLAVKGYPTGPTDTQYF.